This is a list of T cell receptor beta chains from one sample in a study of control samples from healthy donors and cancer patients. This table comes from immunoSEQ multiplex PCR, and its TCRdb copy is limited to in-frame clones, with some not included. The sample records 100,000 or so clones, 79% being singletons. The specimen was blood. These receptors were obtained from a woman in her 30s in good health. Each CDR3 is given without its conserved first and last residue. D genes are given only for firm matches. Part of the rows lack a size; the others show once, few, many or a class for expanded clones.

clone size,J gene,D gene,V gene,CDR3 protein
once,TRBJ1-1,-,TRBV7-3,ASSPTYRDWTEAF
-,TRBJ1-2,-,TRBV30,AWSGRWGSRYGYT
-,TRBJ1-5,-,TRBV7-2,ASSTTGSGNQPQH
-,TRBJ1-3,-,TRBV3-1/TRBV3-2,ASSQAWRKAFDSGNTIY
-,TRBJ2-7,TRBD1,TRBV30,AWSTGGYEQY
-,TRBJ2-5,TRBD2,TRBV7-2,ASSSRLAGGYETQY
-,TRBJ2-3,-,TRBV6-5,ASTRDGKSDTQY
-,TRBJ1-1,-,TRBV19,ASSIGQGWNTEAF
-,TRBJ2-5,-,TRBV21-1,ASSKQVRRGQGQETQY
-,TRBJ1-1,-,TRBV19,ASSIGGMNTEAF
-,TRBJ2-5,TRBD2,TRBV10-2,ASSGTSALGETQY
-,TRBJ2-3,TRBD2,TRBV9,ASSVGSGGTDTQY
-,TRBJ1-1,-,TRBV21-1,ASSKPETENTEAF
-,TRBJ2-1,-,TRBV7-3,ASSLDSYNEQF
-,TRBJ2-1,-,TRBV29-1,SVEGSGSSYNEQF
-,TRBJ1-3,-,TRBV5-1,ASSLASGTPGNTIY
-,TRBJ1-5,-,TRBV5-6,ASSLRYLNQPQH
-,TRBJ1-1,-,TRBV18,ASSPIRQVTEAF
-,TRBJ1-6,-,TRBV11-2,ASSQAAPGVGNSPLH
-,TRBJ1-2,TRBD1,TRBV2,ASSEARGQGYYGYT
-,TRBJ2-7,TRBD2,TRBV6-2/TRBV6-3,ASSYSSSGGYEQY
-,TRBJ2-7,TRBD1,TRBV6-5,ASTGGYEQY
few,TRBJ1-1,TRBD1,TRBV5-4,ASSQGERPNTEAF
-,TRBJ1-2,-,TRBV15,ATSRAQGYGYT
-,TRBJ1-1,-,TRBV7-9,ASSLRTTEAF
-,TRBJ1-2,-,TRBV5-4,ASSPPGRAVGDYGYT
-,TRBJ2-3,TRBD2,TRBV6-5,ASSYLRGSSTDTQY
-,TRBJ1-2,TRBD1,TRBV29-1,SVSTGGYGYT
-,TRBJ1-3,-,TRBV19,ASSMGSGGGNTIY
-,TRBJ1-2,-,TRBV9,ASRAGPQHGYT
-,TRBJ1-6,TRBD1,TRBV19,ASSPYRGAYNSPLH
-,TRBJ1-2,-,TRBV3-1/TRBV3-2,ASSQDRPPHYGYT
few,TRBJ1-2,-,TRBV30,AWSRGTDPYGYT
-,TRBJ1-2,-,TRBV6-1,ASSEGRNYGYT
-,TRBJ2-2,TRBD1,TRBV2,ASSIGQGRTGELF
-,TRBJ1-2,-,TRBV7-2,ASSLATAYGYT
-,TRBJ1-6,TRBD1,TRBV6-1,ASSDQPGQDNSPLH
few,TRBJ2-7,-,TRBV30,AWGAGDYEQY
-,TRBJ1-3,-,TRBV23-1,ASSQVTGTSGNTIY
-,TRBJ2-4,-,TRBV3-1/TRBV3-2,ASSQDILGRTIQY
-,TRBJ1-4,TRBD1,TRBV5-6,ASSLTTGTGSGKLF
-,TRBJ1-1,TRBD1,TRBV30,AWSKGQGRGTEAF
-,TRBJ2-1,-,TRBV24-1,ATSDFQGSTHEQF
few,TRBJ2-7,-,TRBV6-2/TRBV6-3,ASSPLHEQY
-,TRBJ2-3,TRBD2,TRBV5-1,ASSFLAGGTDTQY
-,TRBJ2-7,TRBD1,TRBV6-1,ASSEADIDRGRISYEQY
-,TRBJ1-4,TRBD1,TRBV5-6,ASSDNPGQVSEKLF
-,TRBJ1-1,-,TRBV10-3,AISLTGSTEAF
-,TRBJ2-2,TRBD1,TRBV2,ASRSGTGRTGELF
-,TRBJ2-3,-,TRBV10-1,ASSKGGAGTDTQY
-,TRBJ1-1,TRBD1,TRBV4-1,ASSKEVDRGRTEAF